Below are 25 T cell receptor beta chains sequenced from a single sample in a study of patients and donors after allogeneic stem cell transplantation. Each CDR3 protein gets one entry after TCRdb re-called the RT-PCR reads with MiXCR. This repertoire shows approximately 170,000 distinct CDR3 sequences, more than 20% found once; its top ten account for roughly 26%. Sequenced sample: blood, either unsorted or a sorted T cell fraction (not recorded which). These receptors came from a human donor who was either an allogeneic HSCT recipient or a stem cell or donor lymphocyte infusion donor (not recorded which). It is not recorded whose cells these are; they may come from a transplant donor.

This clonotype was picked up a small number of times. The V call is TRBV7-6, the J call TRBJ1-4; D not resolved. The germline gives CDR1 SGHVS, CDR2 FNYEAQ. This CDR3 has 15 amino acids. Trimming took 1 base from V and 5 from J, leaving 11 bases between them. The CDR3 DNA is TGTGCCAGCAGCTTAGGTCTGAGACCAAATGAAAAACTGTTTTTT. It translates to CASSLGLRPNEKLFF.

The chain employs TRBV5-1 and TRBJ2-5; maybe TRBD2 (6 bases). The germline V and J ends were trimmed by 4 bases and 1 base, with 17 bases remaining between them. The germline CDR1 and CDR2 sequences are SGHRS and YFSETQ. CDR3 size: 16 residues. The CDR3 DNA sequence: TGCGCCAGCAGCCACCCTGCGGGGCTTATCCAAGAGACCCAGTACTTC. Protein product: CASSHPAGLIQETQYF.

The chain employs TRBV7-3 and TRBJ2-1; TRBD2 matches at 13 bases. Losses at the gene ends were 1 base for V and 0 bases for J; bases not matched to a gene: 3. The CDR3 runs 18 residues. Germline V CDR1 and CDR2: SGHTA, FQGTGA. Written as DNA, the CDR3 is TGTGCCAGCAGCTTAAGACTAGCGGGAGGTACCTCCTACAATGAGCAGTTCTTC. It specifies CASSLRLAGGTSYNEQFF.

This chain connects TRBV5-1 to TRBJ1-3; D not certain. From germline, CDR1 is SGHRS and CDR2 YFSETQ. The V end was cut by 2 bases, the J end by 0 bases, with 9 bases between. The CDR3 consists of 15 residues. The CDR3 DNA follows: TGCGCCAGCAGCTTTGAAACAGACTCTGGAAACACCATATATTTT. This encodes CASSFETDSGNTIYF.

The CDR3 DNA sequence: TGTGCCTGGAGAGAGTGGGCCAGGGATGAGCAGTTCTTC. It encodes CAWREWARDEQFF. The J gene is TRBJ2-1, the V gene TRBV30; D may be TRBD1 (5 bases). Trimming pared 3 bases from V and 8 bases from J, leaving 14 bases between. The germline V gene encodes CDR1 GTSNPN and CDR2 SVGIG (reference sequence). The CDR3 has 13 amino acids.

This clonotype has a handful of counts. In DNA, the CDR3 is TGCAGTGCTAATGTGGACGCGCTGGGCTATGGCTACACCTTC. It translates to CSANVDALGYGYTF. V is TRBV20-1 and J is TRBJ1-2; the D is unclear. Germline V gene sequence: CDR1 DFQATT, CDR2 SNEGSKA (reference sequence). This CDR3 region has 14 residues. V shed 4 bases and J shed 4 bases, with 16 bases lying between them.

CDR3 nucleotides: TGTGCCACCAGCCGCAGGGAGGTGGGCACAGATACGCAGTATTTT. Encoded protein: CATSRREVGTDTQYF. V is TRBV15 and J is TRBJ2-3, with D maybe TRBD2 (6 bases). V lost 5 bases and J lost 1, with 13 bases in between. The CDR3 totals 15 residues. Germline V gene sequence: CDR1 LNHNV, CDR2 YYDKDF (reference sequence). The variable domain in full, with the rest retrieved from reference TRBV15 and TRBJ2-3, is DAMVIQNPRYQVTQFGKPVTLSCSQTLNHNVMYWYQQKSSQAPKLLFHYYDKDFNNEADTPDNFQSRRPNTSFCFLDIRSPGLGDTAMYLCATSRREVGTDTQYFGPGTRLTVL.

The V gene is TRBV5-1, the J gene TRBJ2-5; D call uncertain. V was pared by 1 base and J by 2 bases, with 15 bases between. CDR1 SGHRS and CDR2 YFSETQ come from the germline V gene. This CDR3 region has 16 residues. The CDR3 reads CASSLSVVSEQETQYF. CDR3 sequence (DNA): TGCGCCAGCAGCTTGTCGGTGGTCTCGGAACAAGAGACCCAGTACTTC. The full variable domain, rest sourced from reference TRBV5-1 and TRBJ2-5, is KAGVTQTPRYLIKTRGQQVTLSCSPISGHRSVSWYQQTPGQGLQFLFEYFSETQRNKGNFPGRFSGRQFSNSRSEMNVSTLELGDSALYLCASSLSVVSEQETQYFGPGTRLLVL.

The chain uses TRBV7-2 and TRBJ2-1; unclear D gene. The germline CDR1 and CDR2 sequences are SGHTA and FQGNSA. The CDR3 extends over 13 amino acids. V was cut by 1 base and J by 6 bases, with 7 bases left in between. CDR3 nucleotide sequence: TGTGCCAGCAGCTTAGGGGGAACCAATGAGCAGTTCTTC. Its translation: CASSLGGTNEQFF. The whole variable domain, filled in from reference TRBV7-2 and TRBJ2-1, reads GAGVSQSPSNKVTEKGKDVELRCDPISGHTALYWYRQSLGQGLEFLIYFQGNSAPDKSGLPSDRFSAERTGGSVSTLTIQRTQQEDSAVYLCASSLGGTNEQFFGPGTRLTVL.

This clonotype was counted a few times. This chain joins TRBV20-1 and TRBJ1-4; tentative D call: TRBD1 (6 bases). Trimming stripped 5 bases from V and 6 bases from J, with 16 bases between. The CDR3 loop spans 14 amino acids. In germline, CDR1 is DFQATT, CDR2 SNEGSKA (reference sequence). The CDR3 DNA reads as TGCAGTGCTCGAGCTTGGACAGCTGATGAAAAACTGTTTTTT. Translating it yields CSARAWTADEKLFF.

The chain couples TRBV27 to TRBJ2-1, with TRBD1 identical over 9 bases. Germline CDR1 reads MNHEY; CDR2 reads SMNVEV (reference sequence). The junction had 5 bases not matched to a gene; V was cut back by 8 bases and J by 6 bases. This CDR3 contains 13 residues. The CDR3 loop reads CASWDRVINEQFF. The CDR3 nucleotides are TGTGCCAGCTGGGACAGGGTAATCAATGAGCAGTTCTTC.

This chain uses TRBV29-1 with TRBJ1-5, with D unclear. Germline CDR1 reads SQVTM; CDR2 reads ANQGSEA. This CDR3 is built from 13 residues. Trimming stripped 0 bases from V and 7 bases from J, with 10 bases between. The CDR3 is CSVEETPGQPQHF. For the CDR3, the DNA is TGCAGCGTTGAAGAGACCCCCGGGCAGCCCCAGCATTTT. The whole variable domain, filled in from reference TRBV29-1 and TRBJ1-5, reads SAVISQKPSRDICQRGTSLTIQCQVDSQVTMMFWYRQQPGQSLTLIATANQGSEATYESGFVIDKFPISRPNLTFSTLTVSNMSPEDSSIYLCSVEETPGQPQHFGDGTRLSIL.

In regard to this clonotype: The junction does not match germline at one end; this may be a read error. This chain uses TRBV20-1 with TRBJ1-2, with 9 bases identical to TRBD1. The CDR3 is 15 amino acids. Germline-derived CDR1 and CDR2 are DFQATT and SNEGSKA (reference sequence). CDR3: CSARDLQGADYGYTF. CDR3 nucleotide sequence: TGCAGTGCTAGAGACCTACAGGGGGCTGACTACGGCTACACCTTC.

V gene TRBV20-1 combines with J gene TRBJ2-3; either TRBD1 or TRBD2 may fit D (5 bases each). Germline CDR1 and CDR2: DFQATT and SNEGSKA (reference sequence). V lost 0 bases and J lost 1, with 14 bases in between. This CDR3 has 16 residues. The CDR3 here is CSARDRGVRGTDTQYF. CDR3 nucleotide sequence: TGCAGTGCTAGAGATAGAGGGGTGAGGGGCACAGATACGCAGTATTTT.

A few counts support this clonotype. The rearrangement links TRBV30 to TRBJ1-6; no reliable D call. Trimming removed 2 bases from V and 8 bases from J, with 10 bases in between. The CDR3 runs to 13 residues. Germline V lookup: CDR1 GTSNPN, CDR2 SVGIG (reference sequence). CDR3 in amino acids: CAWSTDGDSPLHF. CDR3 in DNA: TGTGCCTGGAGTACAGACGGCGATTCACCCCTCCACTTT.

In regard to this clonotype: Compared with germline, one end of the junction differs, possibly owing to a read error. V gene TRBV7-9 combines with J gene TRBJ2-7; D may be TRBD1 or TRBD2 (5 bases each). Germline values: CDR1 SEHNR, CDR2 FQNEAQ (reference sequence). The CDR3 runs to 12 residues. In nucleotides, the CDR3 is TGTGCCAGCAGCCCGGGGCATGAGGCACCCCAGTTC. This encodes CASSPGHEAPQF. Full variable domain (rest looked up from reference TRBV7-9 and TRBJ2-7): DTGVSQNPRHKITKRGQNVTFRCDPISEHNRLYWYRQTLGQGPEFLTYFQNEAQLEKSRLLSDRFSAERPKGSFSTLEIQRTEQGDSAMYLCASSPGHEAPQFGPGTRLTVT.

The chain employs TRBV18 and TRBJ2-1; D possibly uses TRBD1 or TRBD2 (5 bases each). Germline CDR1 and CDR2: KGHSH and LQKENI. The CDR3 covers 15 residues. Trimming pared 3 bases from V and 5 bases from J, leaving 14 bases between. CDR3 nucleotide sequence: TGTGCCAGCTCACCCCCGGGACGGGGCAACAATGAGCAGTTCTTC. This codes for CASSPPGRGNNEQFF. The entire variable domain, with the rest obtained from reference TRBV18 and TRBJ2-1, is as follows: NAGVMQNPRHLVRRRGQEARLRCSPMKGHSHVYWYRQLPEEGLKFMVYLQKENIIDESGMPKERFSAEFPKEGPSILRIQQVVRGDSAAYFCASSPPGRGNNEQFFGPGTRLTVL.

This clonotype was picked up a small number of times. CDR3 amino acids: CATSDRLAGDHEQYF. For the CDR3, the DNA is TGTGCCACCAGTGATCGACTAGCGGGAGATCACGAGCAGTACTTC. V is TRBV24-1 and J is TRBJ2-7; 12 positions match TRBD2. V lost 3 bases to trimming and J lost 5 bases; unmatched junction nucleotides: 4. The CDR3 runs to 15 residues. Germline-derived CDR1 and CDR2 are KGHDR and SFDVKD.

In its sample, this clonotype was seen many times. The chain has TRBV15 and TRBJ1-2, with 7 bases fitting TRBD1. V shed 4 bases, J shed 4 bases, and the junction held 3 bases outside the gene matches. Germline assignment: CDR1 LNHNV and CDR2 YYDKDF (reference sequence). The CDR3 totals 13 residues. This CDR3 is CATSTGTAYGYTF. CDR3 DNA: TGTGCCACCAGCACTGGGACAGCCTATGGCTACACCTTC.

Only a few counts were recorded for this clonotype. V is TRBV12-3 or TRBV12-4 and J is TRBJ1-2; possibly TRBD1 for D (5 bases). V was pared by 6 bases and J by 4 bases, with 12 bases between. This CDR3 has 13 amino acids. This CDR3 reads CASSVQVSYGYTF. CDR3 bases: TGTGCCAGCAGCGTACAGGTTAGCTATGGCTACACCTTC.

This clonotype has a handful of counts. The genes are TRBV28 and TRBJ1-2; no clear D. Germline CDR1 is MDHEN and CDR2 is SYDVKM. There are 8 residues in the CDR3. Trimming pared 5 bases from V and 12 bases from J, leaving 4 bases between. The CDR3 DNA is TGTGCCAGCAGTGGTGACACCTTC. Protein sequence: CASSGDTF.

The V call is TRBV7-9, the J call TRBJ2-5; D is perhaps TRBD1 (6 bases). The germline V and J ends were trimmed by 5 bases and 2 bases, with 15 bases remaining between them. The CDR3 runs to 15 residues. The germline V gene has CDR1 SEHNR and CDR2 FQNEAQ (reference sequence). The CDR3 loop reads CASSPPWDKQETQYF. For the CDR3, the DNA is TGTGCCAGCAGCCCCCCTTGGGACAAACAAGAGACCCAGTACTTC.

This clonotype was detected many times. V gene TRBV12-3 or TRBV12-4 combines with J gene TRBJ2-7; D is perhaps TRBD1 (6 bases). Trimming removed 5 bases at V and 3 bases at J, with 23 bases between. This CDR3 has 17 residues. The CDR3 loop reads CASSPSIGGQQGYEQYF. In nucleotides, the CDR3 is TGTGCCAGCAGTCCCTCAATCGGAGGACAGCAGGGCTACGAGCAGTACTTC.

The sample holds a few counts of this clonotype. The rearrangement links TRBV12-3 or TRBV12-4 to TRBJ1-5; D is possibly TRBD1 (5 bases). Trimming pared 0 bases from V and 6 bases from J, leaving 21 bases between. The CDR3 length is 18 residues. The CDR3 DNA reads as TGTGCCAGCAGTTTAGCCTTCTGGGGGGGAGGAGCGGGTCAGCCCCAGCATTTT. It is translated as CASSLAFWGGGAGQPQHF.

The gene calls are TRBV7-8 and TRBJ2-3, with no clear D. V was pared by 0 bases and J by 7 bases, with 14 bases between. The CDR3 loop spans 15 amino acids. CDR1 SGHVS and CDR2 FQNEAQ come from the germline V gene. CDR3: CASSLAFLGLHTQYF. In DNA form, the CDR3 reads TGTGCCAGCAGCTTAGCGTTTTTGGGGTTACATACGCAGTATTTT.